This T cell receptor (beta chain) originates from a study of graft-versus-host responses after intestinal transplantation. Points from the study as a whole: Early post-transplant HvG declines were associated with peak circulating GvH clone levels. Allografts carried high graft-versus-host to host-versus-graft clonal ratios in patients having graft-donor T cell macrochimerism. GvH clones were identified in recipient marrow, with some first appearing in ileum or blood.

Some clones are missing from TCRdb's copy, which holds only in-frame ones; the method was immunoSEQ multiplex PCR. The sample shows around 25,000 clones, 80% to 90% of them seen only once. In the case of this clone: Its antigen remains unidentified.

Germline V gives CDR1 SNHLY, CDR2 FYNNEI. The CDR3 is made up of 14 amino acids. Trimming stripped 7 bases from V and 6 bases from J, with 18 bases between. The rearrangement links TRBV2 to TRBJ1-1, with D perhaps TRBD1 (6 bases). This receptor was identified in a human patient who received an intestinal transplant, so some T cells may come from the graft donor. The source was PBMCs, collected approximately 450 days after intestinal transplant. The CDR3 DNA is TGTGCCAGCATGGGGGGCCTCAGAGGTGCTGAAGCTTTCTTT. Amino acid sequence: CASMGGLRGAEAFF.